Listed here are 24 T cell receptor beta chains from one sample, sequenced in a study of glioma-infiltrating T cells after dendritic cell vaccination. Clones were read by immunoSEQ multiplex PCR, and TCRdb kept only the in-frame ones, dropping some. Altogether 100,000 or so clones are present, just over 85% being singletons, with the ten largest covering 15% to 18%. The source material was blood, sampled before dendritic cell vaccination. These receptors originate from a human donor with glioblastoma.

The chain combines TRBV6-4 with TRBJ2-1; 9 bases match TRBD2. Germline assignment: CDR1 MRHNA and CDR2 SNTAGT. The V and J ends lost 4 bases and 8 bases, in that order; junction bases with no gene match: 6. CDR3 length: 14 residues. The DNA for the CDR3 is TGTGCCAGCAGTGTGGGTAGCGGGAGCTATGAGCAGTTCTTC. Translated, it gives CASSVGSGSYEQFF.

The chain has TRBV4-1 and TRBJ2-5, with D perhaps TRBD1 (5 bases). The V gene lost 0 bases and the J gene lost 4 bases, with 15 bases spanning the gap. This CDR3 spans 16 amino acids. Germline V lookup: CDR1 MGHRA, CDR2 YSYEKL. CDR3 in DNA: TGCGCCAGCAGCCAAGATTGGTGGCAGGGTAGAGAGACCCAGTACTTC. It encodes CASSQDWWQGRETQYF.

The chain joins TRBV6-4 to TRBJ2-3, with 8 positions matching TRBD2. The ends lost 2 bases at V and 0 bases at J; junction bases unmatched: 1. Germline V CDR1 and CDR2: MRHNA, SNTAGT. The CDR3 length is 15 residues. CDR3 residues: CASSDAGGSTDTQYF. The CDR3 DNA sequence: TGTGCCAGCAGTGACGCGGGGGGTAGCACAGATACGCAGTATTTT.

This clone showed up just a few times. This chain's CDR3 is CASSLQGSDTQYF. CDR3 nucleotide sequence: TGTGCCAGCAGCTTACAGGGCTCAGATACGCAGTATTTT. J is TRBJ2-3 and V is TRBV11-3; possible D gene TRBD1, 5 bases. The germline gives CDR1 SGHNT, CDR2 YENEEA. The CDR3 contains 13 residues. The V and J ends lost 2 bases and 4 bases respectively, with 7 bases between them.

The rearrangement links TRBV27 to TRBJ2-1, with 10 positions matching TRBD2. This CDR3 has 15 residues. Germline lookup yields CDR1 MNHEY and CDR2 SMNVEV (reference sequence). The J segment lost 9 bases and the V segment lost 5 bases, leaving 10 bases of the junction unmatched. The CDR3 protein is CASSPRTSGSSEQFF. In DNA form, the CDR3 reads TGTGCCAGCAGTCCCCGGACTAGCGGAAGCTCTGAGCAGTTCTTC.

This chain connects TRBV6-6 to TRBJ2-1; 7 bases agree with TRBD1. J was trimmed by 5 bases and V by 6 bases; bases with no gene match: 4. The CDR3 has 13 amino acids. Per germline, CDR1 MNHNY and CDR2 SVGAGI (reference sequence). The CDR3 DNA follows: TGTGCCAGCAGCCGGGGACAGAACAATGAGCAGTTCTTC. It codes for CASSRGQNNEQFF.

V and J are TRBV6-5 and TRBJ1-2; 8 nucleotides align to TRBD1. The V gene end was trimmed by 2 bases and the J gene end by 0 bases; junction bases not matched to a gene: 2. Germline assignment: CDR1 MNHEY and CDR2 SVGAGI. The CDR3 covers 15 residues. The CDR3 DNA is TGTGCCAGCAGTTACCTGACAGGGGCTAACTATGGCTACACCTTC. Translated: CASSYLTGANYGYTF.

This clone was counted between two and nine times. The chain carries TRBV6-5 and TRBJ1-4; 8 nucleotides align to TRBD1. The V gene's germline CDR1 is MNHEY and CDR2 SVGAGI. The CDR3 is 12 amino acids. V gave up 8 bases and J gave up 6 bases; unmatched junction bases: 2. The CDR3 region is CASRGQDEKLFF. CDR3 sequence (DNA): TGTGCCAGCCGGGGACAGGATGAAAAACTGTTTTTT.

The J gene is TRBJ1-2, the V gene TRBV27; 7 nucleotides agree with TRBD1. V shed 6 bases, J shed 2 bases, and the junction held 6 bases outside the gene matches. The CDR3 totals 14 residues. CDR1 MNHEY and CDR2 SMNVEV come from the germline V gene (reference sequence). The CDR3 region is CASSRQGSNYGYTF. CDR3 nucleotide sequence: TGTGCCAGCAGCAGACAGGGATCAAACTATGGCTACACCTTC.

The rearrangement links TRBV4-1 to TRBJ2-7; 10 bases match TRBD1. The V gene's germline CDR1 is MGHRA and CDR2 YSYEKL. J was trimmed by 0 bases and V by 4 bases; bases with no gene match: 6. The CDR3 runs 16 residues. This CDR3 is CASSRIDRGPSYEQYF. CDR3 sequence (DNA): TGCGCCAGCAGCCGGATAGACAGGGGGCCCTCCTACGAGCAGTACTTC.

This rearrangement joins TRBV5-1 to TRBJ1-1, with 10 bases aligning to TRBD1. CDR1 is SGHRS and CDR2 is YFSETQ in the germline V gene. This CDR3 region has 17 residues. J lost 0 bases, V lost 3 bases, and 8 bases had no gene match. Here the CDR3 reads CASSSADRGHLNTEAFF. The CDR3 DNA follows: TGCGCCAGCAGCTCCGCCGACAGGGGGCATTTGAACACTGAAGCTTTCTTT.

The chain combines TRBV2 with TRBJ2-7; 8 positions match TRBD2. This CDR3 spans 13 amino acids. CDR1 is SNHLY, CDR2 FYNNEI, per germline. V lost 8 bases, J lost 4 bases, and 7 bases stayed unmatched. The CDR3 DNA is TGTGCCAGCTGGGCCGGGGGGGCTTACGAGCAGTACTTC. It codes for CASWAGGAYEQYF. The full variable domain, completed using reference TRBV2 and TRBJ2-7, is EPEVTQTPSHQVTQMGQEVILRCVPISNHLYFYWYRQILGQKVEFLVSFYNNEISEKSEIFDDQFSVERPDGSNFTLKIRSTKLEDSAMYFCASWAGGAYEQYFGPGTRLTVT.

This clone was seen a handful of times. The CDR3: CASSFYGTNEKLFF. The CDR3 bases are TGTGCCAGTAGTTTTTACGGAACTAATGAAAAACTGTTTTTT. The chain has TRBV19 and TRBJ1-4; D uncertain. V was shortened by 5 bases and J by 1 base, with 8 bases between the two germline ends. This CDR3 has 14 residues. Looked up from germline, CDR1 is LNHDA and CDR2 is SQIVND (reference sequence).

This chain's CDR3 is CASSQDRDRGRYGYTF. The CDR3 DNA is TGCGCCAGCAGCCAAGACCGGGACAGGGGGCGTTATGGCTACACCTTC. This sequence joins TRBV4-1 and TRBJ1-2; 12 bases are shared with TRBD1. The CDR3 is 16 amino acids. Trimming took 0 bases from V and 5 from J; bases not matched to a gene: 4. Germline V lookup: CDR1 MGHRA, CDR2 YSYEKL.

The chain joins TRBV7-9 to TRBJ2-1, with TRBD2 matching over 13 bases. The junction had 11 bases not matched to a gene; V was cut back by 5 bases and J by 7 bases. CDR1 is SEHNR, CDR2 FQNEAQ, per germline (reference sequence). This CDR3 comprises 17 residues. CDR3 in amino acids: CASSIYPGLAGVNEQFF. CDR3 nucleotides: TGTGCCAGCAGCATATACCCCGGACTAGCGGGAGTGAATGAGCAGTTCTTC.

This chain connects TRBV30 to TRBJ2-7; 15 bases line up with TRBD2. Trimming cost V 5 bases and J 6 bases; bases outside gene matches: 2. Germline V gene lookup returns CDR1 GTSNPN and CDR2 SVGIG (reference sequence). The CDR3 has 13 residues. CDR3 bases: TGTGCCTGGGGGACTAGCGGGAGGTCCGAGCAGTACTTC. Translation gives CAWGTSGRSEQYF.

J is TRBJ2-7 and V is TRBV27; TRBD1 is a possible D gene (5 bases). Germline CDR1 and CDR2: MNHEY and SMNVEV (reference sequence). Trimming shortened V by 4 bases and J by 2 bases, and 21 bases separated the two germline ends. The CDR3 is 17 amino acids. The CDR3 DNA is TGTGCCAGCAGTTCCCCCCCCGGCAGGGTCAACGCCTACGAGCAGTACTTC. Translated, it gives CASSSPPGRVNAYEQYF.

The sample holds one count of this clone. CDR3 residues: CSVETSGSSYEQYF. CDR3 sequence (DNA): TGCAGCGTCGAGACTAGCGGGAGTTCCTACGAGCAGTACTTC. The V call is TRBV29-1, the J call TRBJ2-7, with TRBD2 matching 12 bases. The trim removed 6 bases at V and 1 base at J, leaving 4 bases unmatched. Germline values: CDR1 SQVTM, CDR2 ANQGSEA. CDR3 length: 14 residues.

The chain links TRBV27 to TRBJ1-5, with a tentative D call TRBD1 (5 bases). CDR3 length equals 14 residues. V lost 0 bases and J lost 7, with 10 bases in between. Looked up from germline, CDR1 is MNHEY and CDR2 is SMNVEV (reference sequence). The CDR3 is CASSLSPRAQPQHF. Here the CDR3 DNA reads TGTGCCAGCAGTTTATCACCCAGGGCCCAGCCCCAGCATTTT.

The chain joins TRBV6-4 to TRBJ2-1, with no clear D. The CDR3 spans 13 residues. V was shortened by 0 bases and J by 8 bases, with 8 bases between the two germline ends. Germline V gives CDR1 MRHNA, CDR2 SNTAGT. CDR3 in amino acids: CASSDSPSHEQFF. DNA of the CDR3: TGTGCCAGCAGTGACTCGCCGAGTCATGAGCAGTTCTTC.

The J gene is TRBJ2-7, the V gene TRBV7-8; 7 bases line up with TRBD1. CDR1 and CDR2 from the germline V gene are SGHVS and FQNEAQ. V shed 2 bases, J shed 2 bases, and the junction held 12 bases outside the gene matches. The CDR3 spans 17 residues. In DNA, the CDR3 is TGTGCCAGCAGCTTACCCGGGGACGGGACAGAGACCTACGAGCAGTACTTC. Its translation is CASSLPGDGTETYEQYF.

The V and J genes are TRBV4-1 and TRBJ2-4; 7 nucleotides agree with TRBD2. The junction had 10 bases not matched to a gene; V was cut back by 4 bases and J by 4 bases. This CDR3 is built from 16 residues. Per the germline V gene, CDR1 is MGHRA and CDR2 is YSYEKL. CDR3 protein: CASSPTWVAGKNIQYF. CDR3 nucleotides: TGCGCCAGCAGCCCTACCTGGGTAGCGGGTAAAAACATTCAGTACTTC.

The chain has TRBV7-2 and TRBJ2-1, with 15 positions matching TRBD2. The J segment lost 4 bases and the V segment lost 4 bases, leaving 5 bases of the junction unmatched. Germline CDR1 and CDR2: SGHTA and FQGNSA. The CDR3 extends over 17 amino acids. The CDR3 sequence: CASSSSGTSGRYNEQFF. The CDR3 bases are TGTGCCAGCAGCTCCTCAGGGACTAGCGGGAGGTACAATGAGCAGTTCTTC.

The chain is built from TRBV27 and TRBJ1-2; TRBD1 aligns across 8 bases. J gave up 4 bases and V 2 bases, and 0 bases lay outside the gene matches. The CDR3 runs to 13 residues. Looked up from germline, CDR1 is MNHEY and CDR2 is SMNVEV (reference sequence). CDR3 sequence: CASSLTGGYGYTF. The CDR3 DNA follows: TGTGCCAGCAGTTTAACAGGGGGCTATGGCTACACCTTC.